This T cell receptor beta chain was sequenced for a study of cytomegalovirus exposure and HLA in healthy donors. The overall study: Counted in an early data release were about 85 million unique TCRs from HLA-typed donors.

This CDR3 comprises 16 residues. V was cut by 0 bases and J by 0 bases, with 9 bases left in between. Per germline, CDR1 KGHSY and CDR2 FQNENV. Notes on the study in general: Overall, some 160 TCR beta chains were annotated as cytomegalovirus-associated.

Note on this clone: The antigen remains undetermined.

PCR amplification relied on 60 Vbeta primers (plus 13 Jbeta primers). Sequenced by immunoSEQ multiplex PCR; TCRdb stores in-frame clones only, minus some. This repertoire shows about 110,000 clones, roughly 70% found once; its top ten account for around 4.5%. The chain employs TRBV16 and TRBJ1-3; D perhaps matches TRBD1 (6 bases). The sample taken for sequencing was PBMCs. The sequence was obtained from a woman in her 40s in good health and CMV-seronegative. The CDR3 DNA is TGTGCCAGCAGCCAATCGACAGGTTACTCTGGAAACACCATATATTTT. This codes for CASSQSTGYSGNTIYF.